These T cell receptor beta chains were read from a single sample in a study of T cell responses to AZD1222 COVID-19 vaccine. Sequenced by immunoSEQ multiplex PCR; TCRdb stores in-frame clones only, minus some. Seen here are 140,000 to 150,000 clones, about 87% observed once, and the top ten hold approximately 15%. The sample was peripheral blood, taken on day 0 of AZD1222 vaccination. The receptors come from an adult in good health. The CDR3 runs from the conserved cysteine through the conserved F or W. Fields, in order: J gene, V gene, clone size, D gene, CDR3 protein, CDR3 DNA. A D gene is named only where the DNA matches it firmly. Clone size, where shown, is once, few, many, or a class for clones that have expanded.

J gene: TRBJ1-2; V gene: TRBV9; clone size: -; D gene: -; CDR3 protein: CASSAGNPPTNYGYTF; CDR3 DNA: TGTGCCAGCAGTGCCGGGAATCCCCCGACCAACTATGGCTACACCTTC
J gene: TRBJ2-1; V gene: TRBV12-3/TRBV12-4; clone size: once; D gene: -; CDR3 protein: CASSLLSNEQFF; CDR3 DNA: TGTGCCAGCAGTCTCCTCAGCAATGAGCAGTTCTTC
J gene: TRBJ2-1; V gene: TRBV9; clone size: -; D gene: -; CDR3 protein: CASSVDPHSRRGATIFF; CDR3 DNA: TGTGCCAGCAGCGTAGATCCCCATAGTCGCCGAGGGGCTACAATATTCTTC
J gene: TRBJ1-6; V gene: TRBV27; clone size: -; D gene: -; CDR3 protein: CASSFIGAKYNSPLHF; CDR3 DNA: TGTGCCAGCAGTTTTATCGGGGCTAAATATAATTCACCCCTCCACTTT
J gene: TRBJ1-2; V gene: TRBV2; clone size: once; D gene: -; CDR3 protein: CATDRDGYTF; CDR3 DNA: TGTGCCACAGATCGGGATGGCTACACCTTC
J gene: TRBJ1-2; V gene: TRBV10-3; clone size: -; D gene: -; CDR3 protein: CATTPREGNYGYTF; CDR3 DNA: TGTGCCACCACCCCCCGAGAGGGGAACTATGGCTACACCTTC
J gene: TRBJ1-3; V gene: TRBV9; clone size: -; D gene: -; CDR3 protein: CASSRGQGYSGNTIYF; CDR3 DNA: TGTGCCAGCAGCCGTGGGCAGGGCTACTCTGGAAACACCATATATTTT
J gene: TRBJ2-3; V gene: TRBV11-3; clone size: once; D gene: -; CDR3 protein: CASSLGSSGTDTQYF; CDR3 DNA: TGTGCCAGCAGCTTAGGGTCTAGCGGCACAGATACGCAGTATTTT
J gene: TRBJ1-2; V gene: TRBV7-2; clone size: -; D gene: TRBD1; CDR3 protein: CASSLARTGYYGYTF; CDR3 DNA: TGTGCCAGCAGCTTAGCAAGGACAGGGTACTATGGCTACACCTTC
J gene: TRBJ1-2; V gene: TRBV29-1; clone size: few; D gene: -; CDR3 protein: CSVPQTEGYTF; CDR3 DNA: TGCAGCGTTCCGCAGACGGAGGGCTACACCTTC
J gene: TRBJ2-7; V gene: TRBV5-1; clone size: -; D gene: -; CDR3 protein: CASSLGRARDEQYF; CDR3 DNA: TGCGCCAGCAGCTTGGGAAGGGCCAGGGACGAGCAGTACTTC
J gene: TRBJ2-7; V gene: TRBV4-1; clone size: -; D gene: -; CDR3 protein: CASSRTPGTPRDEQYF; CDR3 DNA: TGCGCCAGCAGCCGGACCCCCGGGACGCCGCGTGACGAGCAGTACTTC
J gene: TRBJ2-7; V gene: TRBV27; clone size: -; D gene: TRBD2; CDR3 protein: CASSSPSGGTTYEQYF; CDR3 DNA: TGTGCCAGCAGTTCTCCAAGCGGGGGGACCACCTACGAGCAGTACTTC
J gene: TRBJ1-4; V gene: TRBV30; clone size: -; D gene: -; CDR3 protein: CAWSVYPSNEKLFF; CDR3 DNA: TGTGCCTGGAGTGTATATCCCTCTAATGAAAAACTGTTTTTT
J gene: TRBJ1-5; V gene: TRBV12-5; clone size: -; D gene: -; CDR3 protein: CASGTPGQGGQPQHF; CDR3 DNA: TGTGCTAGTGGTACACCTGGGCAGGGTGGTCAGCCCCAGCATTTT
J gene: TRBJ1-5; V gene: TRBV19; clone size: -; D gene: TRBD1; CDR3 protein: CASSIRDRGSNQPQHF; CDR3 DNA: TGTGCCAGTAGTATCCGAGACAGGGGGTCCAATCAGCCCCAGCATTTT
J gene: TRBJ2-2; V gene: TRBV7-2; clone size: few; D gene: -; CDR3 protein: CASSLAKLNTGELFF; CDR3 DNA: TGTGCCAGCAGCTTAGCGAAACTTAACACCGGGGAGCTGTTTTTT
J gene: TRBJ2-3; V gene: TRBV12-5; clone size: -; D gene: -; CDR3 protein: CASGKGDTDTQYF; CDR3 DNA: TGTGCTAGTGGCAAGGGGGACACAGATACGCAGTATTTT
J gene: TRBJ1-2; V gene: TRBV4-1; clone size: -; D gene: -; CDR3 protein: CASSQASGNYGYTF; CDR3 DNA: TGCGCCAGCAGCCAGGCGTCTGGGAACTATGGCTACACCTTC
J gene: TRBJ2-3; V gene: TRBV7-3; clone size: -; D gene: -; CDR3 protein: CASSLSGGDTQYF; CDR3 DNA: TGTGCCAGCAGCTTAAGTGGGGGGGATACGCAGTATTTT
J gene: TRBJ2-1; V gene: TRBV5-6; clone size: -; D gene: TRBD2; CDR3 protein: CASSFGTSGSEQFF; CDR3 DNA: TGTGCCAGCAGTTTCGGGACTAGCGGTAGTGAGCAGTTCTTC
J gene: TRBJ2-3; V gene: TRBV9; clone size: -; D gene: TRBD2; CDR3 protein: CASSRGEGSQYF; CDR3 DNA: TGTGCCAGCAGCAGAGGGGAGGGCTCGCAGTATTTT
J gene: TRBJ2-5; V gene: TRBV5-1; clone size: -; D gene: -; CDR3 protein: CASSLQVQETQYF; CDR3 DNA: TGCGCCAGCAGCTTGCAGGTGCAAGAGACCCAGTACTTC
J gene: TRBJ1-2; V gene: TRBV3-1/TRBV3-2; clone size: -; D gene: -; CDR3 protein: CPSRHGGGGAAGYTF; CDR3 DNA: TGTCCCAGCCGCCACGGGGGAGGGGGGGCCGCTGGCTACACCTTC
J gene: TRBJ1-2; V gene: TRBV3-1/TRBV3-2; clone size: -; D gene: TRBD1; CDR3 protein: CASSPGQDRGYTF; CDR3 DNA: TGTGCCAGCAGCCCGGGACAGGATCGAGGCTACACCTTC
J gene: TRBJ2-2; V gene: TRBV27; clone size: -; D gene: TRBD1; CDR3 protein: CASKTGGGTGELFF; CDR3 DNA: TGTGCCAGCAAGACAGGGGGAGGGACCGGGGAGCTGTTTTTT
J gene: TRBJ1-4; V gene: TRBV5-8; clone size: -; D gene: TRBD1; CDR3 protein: CASSPLDRNNRKLFF; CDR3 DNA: TGTGCCAGCAGCCCGTTGGACAGGAATAATCGGAAACTGTTTTTT
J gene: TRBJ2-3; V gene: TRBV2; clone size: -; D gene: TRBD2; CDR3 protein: CASSATSGGNTQYF; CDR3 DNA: TGTGCCAGCAGCGCTACTAGCGGGGGCAATACGCAGTATTTT
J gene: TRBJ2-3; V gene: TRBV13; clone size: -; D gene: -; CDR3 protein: CASSFWGGGTDTQYF; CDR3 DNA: TGTGCCAGCAGCTTTTGGGGTGGCGGCACAGATACGCAGTATTTT
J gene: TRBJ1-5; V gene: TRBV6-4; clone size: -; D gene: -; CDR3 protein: CASSVEGGGNQPQHF; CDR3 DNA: TGTGCCAGCAGTGTAGAGGGAGGGGGCAATCAGCCCCAGCATTTT
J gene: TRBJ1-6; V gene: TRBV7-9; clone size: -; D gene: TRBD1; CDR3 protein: CASSLPLGQVLTLHF; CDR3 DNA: TGTGCCAGCAGCTTGCCGCTCGGACAGGTATTGACCCTCCACTTT